This T cell receptor (beta chain) was captured by sequencing in a study of identical twins. Study-level findings and limits: Weaker excess sharing between twins was seen in beta out-of-frame sequences.

TCRdb ran MiXCR on the 5' RACE reads and lists one entry per CDR3 protein. The sample includes about 280,000 distinct CDR3 sequences, 8% to 9% of them seen just once. Each donor was a healthy Caucasian. This clonotype was found many times. What it recognizes is unknown. The CDR3 is 12 residues long. Germline-derived CDR1 and CDR2 are SGHDN and FVKESK. Between the trimmed V and J ends, which lost 5 bases and 12 bases, there was a span of 14 bases. These records were also assigned to another study, of yellow fever vaccine responses in identical twins. That source notes: Vaccine-induced T cell responses in twins were reportedly observed to appear partly convergent, partly personalized.

The J gene is TRBJ2-1, the V gene TRBV14; the D is unclear. The sequenced sample was memory (CD45RO+) T cells sorted from blood. The receptor comes from a young woman in good health. In DNA form, the CDR3 reads TGTGCCAGCAGCTATTACCCCGGAGTGCAGTTCTTC. Protein: CASSYYPGVQFF.